A single sample gave rise to the 5 T cell receptor beta chains below, sequenced in a study of read filtering for tumor transcriptome and immune sequencing. Molecular barcoded adaptors covering alpha/delta and beta/gamma chains were used on roughly 400 ng RNA. TCRdb re-derived calls from the reads in MiXCR, one entry per CDR3 protein. This repertoire shows fewer than 150,000 distinct CDR3 sequences, roughly 13% found once; its top ten account for 9.5% to 12%. Source material: a population of CD138-negative cells sorted from bone marrow. The receptors shown here come from a donor aged 40 or older with multiple myeloma.

This clonotype was counted ten times or more. The V call is TRBV3-1, the J call TRBJ1-2; TRBD1 is a possible D gene (6 bases). Germline V gene sequence: CDR1 LGHDT, CDR2 YNNKEL (reference sequence). The CDR3 extends over 16 amino acids. Trimming shortened V by 1 base and J by 5 bases, and 17 bases separated the two germline ends. The CDR3 DNA sequence: TGTGCCAGCAGCCAAGGTTGGGGGCCTTCCTCATATGGCTACACCTTC. Its translation is CASSQGWGPSSYGYTF.

This clonotype occurred many times. This rearrangement joins TRBV5-1 to TRBJ1-1; 7 nucleotides agree with TRBD1. The germline V gene has CDR1 SGHRS and CDR2 YFSETQ. The J segment lost 8 bases and the V segment lost 7 bases, leaving 11 bases of the junction unmatched. The CDR3 length is 13 residues. The CDR3 DNA reads TGCGCCAGCTCTTTAACAGGGGAACGAGAAGCTTTCTTT. It specifies CASSLTGEREAFF.

Of note for this clonotype: A read error may be the cause here, since a much bigger clone is one base away. The rearrangement joins TRBV5-1 to TRBJ2-7, with TRBD1 identical over 9 bases. CDR1 and CDR2 (germline): SGHRS, YFSETQ. This CDR3 contains 16 residues. Losses at the gene ends were 0 bases for V and 5 bases for J; bases not matched to a gene: 9. This CDR3 reads CASSLAPGQGKDEQYF. DNA of the CDR3: TGCGCCAGCAGCTTGGCCCCGGGACAGGGCAAGGACGAGCAGTACTTC.

In this sample, this clonotype turned up a few times. The chain combines TRBV3-1 with TRBJ2-2; D is unclear. Germline-derived CDR1 and CDR2 are LGHDT and YNNKEL (reference sequence). CDR3 size: 13 residues. V was trimmed by 4 bases and J by 3 bases, leaving 6 bases between them. CDR3 in DNA: TGTGCCAGCAGCCCGCCGGACACCGGGGAGCTGTTTTTT. Translating gives CASSPPDTGELFF.

This clonotype appeared a few times. This chain uses TRBV20-1 with TRBJ2-3; no clear D. The CDR3 contains 15 residues. Germline V CDR1 and CDR2: DFQATT, SNEGSKA (reference sequence). V lost 7 bases to trimming and J lost 1 base, with 18 bases between them. This chain's CDR3 is CSGKEWLGGTDTQYF. As DNA, the CDR3 is TGCAGTGGGAAAGAGTGGCTAGGAGGCACAGATACGCAGTATTTT.